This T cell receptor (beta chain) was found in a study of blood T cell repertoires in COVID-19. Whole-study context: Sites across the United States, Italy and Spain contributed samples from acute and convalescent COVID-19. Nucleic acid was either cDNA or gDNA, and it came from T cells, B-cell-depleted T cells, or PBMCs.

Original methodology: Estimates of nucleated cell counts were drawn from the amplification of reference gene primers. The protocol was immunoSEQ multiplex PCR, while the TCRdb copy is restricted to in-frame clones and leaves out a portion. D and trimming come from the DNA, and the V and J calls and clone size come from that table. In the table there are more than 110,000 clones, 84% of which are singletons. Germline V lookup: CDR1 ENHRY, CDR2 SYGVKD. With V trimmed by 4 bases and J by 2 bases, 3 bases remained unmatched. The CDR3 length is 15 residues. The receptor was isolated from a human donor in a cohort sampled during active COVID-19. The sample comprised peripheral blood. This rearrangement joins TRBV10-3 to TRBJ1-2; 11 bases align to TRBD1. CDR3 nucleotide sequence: TGTGCCATCAGTGGGGGGACAGGGGGAAACTATGGCTACACCTTC. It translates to CAISGGTGGNYGYTF.